These 14 T cell receptor beta chains originate from one sample sequenced in a study of blood T cell repertoires in COVID-19. Produced via immunoSEQ multiplex PCR; TCRdb's table is partial and in-frame only. The data contain some 150,000 clones, about 73% of them singletons. The sequenced sample was peripheral blood. The receptors were gathered from an elderly man with acute or convalescent COVID-19.

The rearrangement uses TRBV19 and TRBJ2-7, with 7 bases matching TRBD1. V shed 1 base, J shed 3 bases, and the junction held 6 bases outside the gene matches. Germline V CDR1 and CDR2: LNHDA, SQIVND (reference sequence). The CDR3 is 15 amino acids. Here the CDR3 DNA reads TGTGCCAGTAGTATAGGGGGACAGACAGTCTACGAGCAGTACTTC. The encoded protein is CASSIGGQTVYEQYF.

This rearrangement joins TRBV4-2 to TRBJ1-2; tentatively, D is TRBD1 (6 bases). V was cut by 3 bases and J by 2 bases, with 13 bases left in between. The CDR3 has 15 amino acids. In germline, CDR1 is LGHNA, CDR2 YNFKEQ. The DNA for the CDR3 is TGTGCCAGCAGCCAGGGAGACGGACAGAACTATGGCTACACCTTC. Amino acids: CASSQGDGQNYGYTF.

The chain employs TRBV11-2 and TRBJ2-7; 12 nucleotides line up with TRBD1. The CDR3 spans 16 residues. Germline trimming cut 0 bases from V and 6 bases from J; bases unmatched to any gene: 6. The germline V gene has CDR1 SGHAT and CDR2 FQNNGV. The CDR3 nucleotides are TGTGCCAGCAGCTTAGATATTGGGACAGGGGGCCTCGAGCAGTACTTC. It yields the protein CASSLDIGTGGLEQYF.

This rearrangement joins TRBV30 to TRBJ2-2, with 7 bases identical to TRBD1. With 4 bases clipped from V and 3 bases from J, the junction kept 2 bases outside the gene matches. The germline V gene encodes CDR1 GTSNPN and CDR2 SVGIG (reference sequence). This CDR3 region has 13 residues. The CDR3 nucleotides read TGTGCCTGGACGGGACAGCACACCGGGGAGCTGTTTTTT. Amino acid sequence: CAWTGQHTGELFF.

This clone appeared many times. The chain recombines TRBV27 with TRBJ2-3; no reliable D call. This CDR3 comprises 11 residues. The V end was cut by 4 bases, the J end by 4 bases, with 3 bases between. CDR1 and CDR2 (germline): MNHEY, SMNVEV (reference sequence). As DNA, the CDR3 is TGTGCCAGCAGTTCCGCAGATACGCAGTATTTT. This sequence encodes CASSSADTQYF.

The chain links TRBV11-1 to TRBJ2-5; TRBD2 matches 14 bases. Germline-derived CDR1 and CDR2 are SGHAT and FQDESV (reference sequence). Germline trimming cut 5 bases from V and 5 bases from J; bases unmatched to any gene: 4. This CDR3 has 15 amino acids. For the CDR3, the DNA is TGTGCCAGCAGCAGACTAGCGGGGGGGCTGGAGACCCAGTACTTC. It encodes CASSRLAGGLETQYF.

The V and J genes are TRBV5-4 and TRBJ1-6; TRBD1 is a possible D gene (5 bases). CDR1 and CDR2 from the germline V gene are SGHNT and YYREEE (reference sequence). CDR3 size: 15 residues. The ends were cut back, 8 bases at V and 0 bases at J, with 12 bases in the middle. CDR3 DNA sequence: TGTGCCAGTTCACAGGAGAGCTCCTATAATTCACCCCTCCACTTT. Translation gives CASSQESSYNSPLHF.

The V and J genes are TRBV7-2 and TRBJ2-1, with 11 positions matching TRBD2. This CDR3 is built from 16 residues. Looked up from germline, CDR1 is SGHTA and CDR2 is FQGNSA. After removal of 5 bases from V and 2 bases from J, the junction contained 5 bases not matched to a gene. CDR3 sequence reads: CASSQGGLAAYNEQFF. For the CDR3, the DNA is TGTGCCAGCAGCCAAGGGGGACTAGCGGCCTACAATGAGCAGTTCTTC.

The chain carries TRBV30 and TRBJ1-5; no definite D call. The CDR3 has 14 residues. Germline assignment: CDR1 GTSNPN and CDR2 SVGIG (reference sequence). Trimming removed 1 base at V and 5 bases at J, with 12 bases between. The CDR3 DNA reads as TGTGCCTGGAGTGAGAGGGTTGCGCATCAGCCCCAGCATTTT. Encoded protein: CAWSERVAHQPQHF.

The chain carries TRBV6-4 and TRBJ2-2; D is uncertain. Germline V gene data show CDR1 as MRHNA and CDR2 as SNTAGT. V was pared by 3 bases and J by 6 bases, with 5 bases between. This CDR3 is 12 amino acids long. This chain's CDR3 is CASSERSGELFF. CDR3 bases: TGTGCCAGCAGTGAGCGGTCCGGGGAGCTGTTTTTT.

This clone has just one count. The J gene is TRBJ2-2, the V gene TRBV27, with D perhaps matching TRBD1 (5 bases). Trimming shortened V by 1 base and J by 4 bases, and 13 bases separated the two germline ends. This CDR3 region has 16 residues. Germline-derived CDR1 and CDR2 are MNHEY and SMNVEV (reference sequence). CDR3 coding DNA: TGTGCCAGCAGTTTATTAGGCAGGGTAGTCACCGGGGAGCTGTTTTTT. Amino acids: CASSLLGRVVTGELFF.

The chain joins TRBV27 to TRBJ1-4; tentatively, D is TRBD1 (6 bases). V lost 5 bases, J lost 7 bases, and 14 bases lay in between. CDR1 is MNHEY and CDR2 is SMNVEV in the germline V gene (reference sequence). The CDR3 has 14 residues. CDR3 region: CASSLQGRGEKLFF. Written as DNA, the CDR3 is TGTGCCAGCAGTCTACAGGGAAGGGGTGAAAAACTGTTTTTT.

The rearrangement joins TRBV29-1 to TRBJ2-1; D perhaps matches TRBD2 (6 bases). The CDR3 sequence is 14 residues long. Trimming took 4 bases from V and 3 from J, leaving 13 bases between them. Germline values: CDR1 SQVTM, CDR2 ANQGSEA. Here the CDR3 DNA reads TGCAGCGTTGGGTTTGCGGGATTCTACAATGAGCAGTTCTTC. Encoded protein: CSVGFAGFYNEQFF.

CDR3 residues: CATGLLLYNEQFF. Written as DNA, the CDR3 is TGTGCCACCGGACTCCTGCTCTACAATGAGCAGTTCTTC. The chain combines TRBV6-4 with TRBJ2-1; D may be TRBD2 (5 bases). The CDR3 extends over 13 amino acids. Per the germline V gene, CDR1 is MRHNA and CDR2 is SNTAGT. V lost 10 bases and J 3 bases, leaving 13 bases between the germline ends.